These 5 T cell receptor beta chains came from one sample sequenced in a study of shared clonotypes between healthy human individuals. TCRdb's copy holds only in-frame clones and misses some; the assay was immunoSEQ multiplex PCR. The sample has 2 million to 2.5 million clones; around 92% are singletons. Sequences were obtained from naive CD4+ T cells from PBMCs. Subset indicated: CD45RA+ positively selected. These receptors were obtained from a man between 18 and 29 years old in good health. Some clones in this sample may be carry-over from other donors' samples.

The V call is TRBV11-3, the J call TRBJ1-2; 11 bases line up with TRBD1. The CDR3 has 12 residues. Germline V gives CDR1 SGHNT, CDR2 YENEEA. V lost 5 bases and J lost 14; bases outside the gene matches: 7. The CDR3 sequence is CASSPGQGARTF. In DNA, the CDR3 is TGTGCCAGCAGCCCCGGACAGGGGGCGCGAACCTTC.

This clone appeared once. The chain links TRBV19 to TRBJ1-5; D unclear. The CDR3 totals 16 residues. V was trimmed by 2 bases and J by 1 base, leaving 12 bases between them. Germline V CDR1 and CDR2: LNHDA, SQIVND (reference sequence). The CDR3, as DNA: TGTGCCAGTAGTATAAGTCCCTGGCGGAGCAATCAGCCCCAGCATTTT. Its translation: CASSISPWRSNQPQHF.

This clone was detected once. V gene TRBV13 combines with J gene TRBJ1-2, with a possible D match to TRBD1 (6 bases). V lost 5 bases and J 2 bases, leaving 12 bases between the germline ends. The CDR3 runs to 14 residues. Germline loops: CDR1 PRHDT, CDR2 FYEKMQ (reference sequence). CDR3 bases: TGTGCCAGCAGCCCCCGGACAGTCAACTATGGCTACACCTTC. It codes for CASSPRTVNYGYTF.

This chain uses TRBV28 with TRBJ2-1; possibly TRBD2 for D (5 bases). Germline V lookup: CDR1 MDHEN, CDR2 SYDVKM. This CDR3 contains 15 residues. The ends were cut back, 3 bases at V and 6 bases at J, with 15 bases in the middle. CDR3 region: CASSFPRIEGNEQFF. The CDR3, as DNA: TGTGCCAGCAGTTTCCCGCGTATTGAGGGCAATGAGCAGTTCTTC.

The chain combines TRBV7-2 with TRBJ1-1, with D perhaps TRBD1 (6 bases). The CDR3 loop spans 14 amino acids. The ends were cut back, 5 bases at V and 0 bases at J, with 10 bases in the middle. Germline loops: CDR1 SGHTA, CDR2 FQGNSA. CDR3 sequence: CASSTRQVNTEAFF. The CDR3 region has the DNA TGTGCCAGCAGCACCCGACAGGTGAACACTGAAGCTTTCTTT.